A selection of T cell receptor beta chains follows, all from one sample in a study of blood T cell repertoires in COVID-19. Generated by immunoSEQ multiplex PCR, the TCRdb table keeps only in-frame clones and is missing some. The sample records 250,000 to 300,000 clones, just over 90% being singletons. The sample was peripheral blood. These receptors were obtained from a woman in her twenties or thirties with COVID-19, enrolled during active disease. Each CDR3 is given with its conserved first and last residue. Fields, in order: J gene, V gene, CDR3 protein.

J gene: TRBJ1-6
V gene: TRBV7-8
CDR3 protein: CASSLELPTPLHF

J gene: TRBJ1-2
V gene: TRBV9
CDR3 protein: CASSGGVQADYGYTF

J gene: TRBJ2-1
V gene: TRBV3-1/TRBV3-2
CDR3 protein: CASSGKTSGKSGEQFF

J gene: TRBJ2-1
V gene: TRBV5-1
CDR3 protein: CASSWGDRDGNEQFF

J gene: TRBJ2-1
V gene: TRBV5-1
CDR3 protein: CASTPGGRNEQFF

J gene: TRBJ1-1
V gene: TRBV5-4
CDR3 protein: CASSQGWMNTEAFF

J gene: TRBJ1-1
V gene: TRBV28
CDR3 protein: CASSFGRNTEAFF

J gene: TRBJ1-4
V gene: TRBV30
CDR3 protein: CAWTPEGVGRLNEKLFF

J gene: TRBJ2-3
V gene: TRBV28
CDR3 protein: CASSSGLDRQYF

J gene: TRBJ1-2
V gene: TRBV7-2
CDR3 protein: CASSPSGTGYIYGYTF

J gene: TRBJ1-6
V gene: TRBV11-2
CDR3 protein: CASSQGSNSPLHF

J gene: TRBJ1-1
V gene: TRBV7-2
CDR3 protein: CASSLAGTGENTEAFF

J gene: TRBJ1-1
V gene: TRBV7-2
CDR3 protein: CASSYQGYDAFF

J gene: TRBJ1-3
V gene: TRBV28
CDR3 protein: CASSFTTGRPSGNTIYF

J gene: TRBJ1-5
V gene: TRBV28
CDR3 protein: CASSFRVMGNQPQHF